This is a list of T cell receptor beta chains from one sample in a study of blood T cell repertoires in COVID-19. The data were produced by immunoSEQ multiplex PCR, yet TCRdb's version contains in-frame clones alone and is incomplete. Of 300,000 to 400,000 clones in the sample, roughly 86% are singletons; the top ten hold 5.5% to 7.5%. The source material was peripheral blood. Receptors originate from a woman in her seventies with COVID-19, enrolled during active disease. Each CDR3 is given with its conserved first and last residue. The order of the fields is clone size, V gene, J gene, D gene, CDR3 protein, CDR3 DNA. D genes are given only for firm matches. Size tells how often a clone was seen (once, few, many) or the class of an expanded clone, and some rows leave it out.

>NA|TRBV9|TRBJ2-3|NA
CASSVVEGAGTQYF
TGTGCCAGCAGCGTAGTGGAGGGCGCGGGTACGCAGTATTTT
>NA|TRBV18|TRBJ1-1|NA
CASSPIEATEAFF
TGTGCCAGCTCACCAATCGAGGCCACTGAAGCTTTCTTT
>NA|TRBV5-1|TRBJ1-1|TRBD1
CASSSWGQGTEAFF
TGCGCCAGCAGCTCCTGGGGACAGGGGACTGAAGCTTTCTTT
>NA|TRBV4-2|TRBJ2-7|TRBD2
CASSQARTSGYEQYF
TGTGCCAGCAGCCAAGCTAGGACTAGCGGCTACGAGCAGTACTTC
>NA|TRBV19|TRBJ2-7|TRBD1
CASSILQGAQPYEQYF
TGTGCCAGTAGTATTCTACAGGGGGCTCAACCCTACGAGCAGTACTTC
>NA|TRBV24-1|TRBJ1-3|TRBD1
CATSDTQGAGNTIYF
TGTGCCACCAGTGATACACAGGGGGCTGGAAACACCATATATTTT
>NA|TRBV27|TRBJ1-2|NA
CASSLNAGDLYGYTF
TGTGCCAGCAGTTTAAATGCAGGCGATCTCTATGGCTACACCTTC
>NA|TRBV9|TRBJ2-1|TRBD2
CASSVGSGGITYNEQFF
TGTGCCAGCAGCGTAGGTAGCGGGGGGATAACCTACAATGAGCAGTTCTTC
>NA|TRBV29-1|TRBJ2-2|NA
CSVVYGGNTGELFF
TGCAGCGTTGTTTACGGAGGGAACACCGGGGAGCTGTTTTTT
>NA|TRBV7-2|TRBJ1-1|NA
CASSLERGGTEAFF
TGTGCCAGCAGCTTAGAGAGGGGGGGGACTGAAGCTTTCTTT
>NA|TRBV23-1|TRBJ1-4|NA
CASSQTSVTNEKLFF
TGCGCCAGCAGTCAAACATCTGTAACTAATGAAAAACTGTTTTTT
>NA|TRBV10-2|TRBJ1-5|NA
CASSVALGLGVGNQPQHF
TGCGCCAGCAGTGTAGCCTTGGGACTGGGGGTAGGCAATCAGCCCCAGCATTTT
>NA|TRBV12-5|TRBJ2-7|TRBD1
CASGLVRDREYEQYF
TGTGCTAGTGGTTTGGTACGGGACAGGGAATACGAGCAGTACTTC
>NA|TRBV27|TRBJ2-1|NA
CASSSLPGDNEQFF
TGTGCCAGCAGTTCCCTTCCCGGGGACAATGAGCAGTTCTTC
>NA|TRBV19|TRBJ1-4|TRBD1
CASSIPGTATNEKLFF
TGTGCCAGTAGTATCCCCGGGACAGCAACTAATGAAAAACTGTTTTTT
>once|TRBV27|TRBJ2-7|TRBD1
CASSLYNRGRYEQYF
TGTGCCAGCAGTTTATACAACAGGGGGCGATACGAGCAGTACTTC
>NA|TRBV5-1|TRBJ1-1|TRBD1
CASSSTGEGTEAFF
TGCGCCAGCAGCTCGACAGGGGAGGGGACTGAAGCTTTCTTT
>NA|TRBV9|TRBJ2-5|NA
CASSVAHQGMGETQYF
TGTGCCAGCAGCGTAGCCCACCAGGGTATGGGAGAGACCCAGTACTTC
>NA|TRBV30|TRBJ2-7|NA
CAWSVWSRYEQYF
TGTGCCTGGAGTGTATGGAGCCGCTACGAGCAGTACTTC
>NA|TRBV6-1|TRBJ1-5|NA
CASSEARSADSNQPQHF
TGTGCCAGCAGTGAAGCGCGGTCGGCAGATAGCAATCAGCCCCAGCATTTT
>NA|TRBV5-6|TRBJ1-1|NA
CASSNNDRRHTEAFF
TGTGCCAGCAGCAACAATGACAGGAGACATACTGAAGCTTTCTTT
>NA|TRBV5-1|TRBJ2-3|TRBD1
CASSLRDRGTDTQYF
TGCGCCAGCAGCTTGAGGGACAGGGGAACAGATACGCAGTATTTT
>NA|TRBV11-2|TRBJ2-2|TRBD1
CASSLGQGTGELFF
TGTGCCAGCAGCCTTGGACAGGGCACCGGGGAGCTGTTTTTT
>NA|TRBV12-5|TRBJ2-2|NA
CASALRDRITGELFF
TGTGCTAGTGCCCTCAGGGATCGGATCACCGGGGAGCTGTTTTTT